The rows below give T cell receptor beta chains drawn from one sample of a study of T cell responses to AZD1222 COVID-19 vaccine. TCRdb's table, derived via immunoSEQ multiplex PCR, lists solely in-frame clones and lacks some. Of 150,000 to 160,000 clones listed, roughly nine tenths are singletons. The material sequenced was peripheral blood, taken 28 days after the second AZD1222 dose. The source of these receptors is an adult who received the AZD1222 COVID-19 vaccine. The CDR3 runs from the conserved cysteine through the conserved F or W. The order of the fields is J gene, clone size, D gene, V gene, CDR3 DNA, CDR3 protein. D genes are given only for firm matches. Size tells how often a clone was seen (once, few, many) or the class of an expanded clone, and some rows leave it out.

TRBJ1-4,-,-,TRBV18,TGTGCCAGCTCCCGCTCCACTAATGAAAAACTGTTTTTT,CASSRSTNEKLFF
TRBJ2-7,-,TRBD1,TRBV5-4,TGTGCCAGCAGCTATGAGGACAGGGCCCACGAGCAGTACTTC,CASSYEDRAHEQYF
TRBJ1-2,-,-,TRBV14,TGTGCCAGCAGCCAAGTATTTTGTGGCTACACCTTC,CASSQVFCGYTF
TRBJ2-3,-,TRBD2,TRBV7-9,TGTGCCAGCACCCCTCCTGGTCTGCGGGAGCAAGATACGCAGTATTTT,CASTPPGLREQDTQYF
TRBJ2-4,-,TRBD1,TRBV2,TGTGCCAGCAGTGAATTGAAGGGGGCTAGTGGCATTCAGTACTTC,CASSELKGASGIQYF
TRBJ1-5,-,-,TRBV21-1,TGTGCCAGCAGCAAAGCGCTTCGACAGGAAAATCAGCCCCAGCATTTT,CASSKALRQENQPQHF
TRBJ2-4,-,-,TRBV7-9,TGTGCCAGCAGCTTAGGGACAGCGAATGTGAAAAACATTCAGTACTTC,CASSLGTANVKNIQYF
TRBJ2-1,-,-,TRBV5-6,TGTGCCAGCAGCCCACCTCGGCTAGAGGCGGGGGAGCAGTTCTTC,CASSPPRLEAGEQFF
TRBJ2-2,few,-,TRBV9,TGTGCCAGCAGCGTAGGATCACCCGGGGAGCTGTTTTTT,CASSVGSPGELFF
TRBJ1-4,few,-,TRBV19,TGTGCCAGTAGTATCGACTATGCTCAAAAACTGTTTTTT,CASSIDYAQKLFF
TRBJ1-1,-,-,TRBV3-1/TRBV3-2,TGTGCCAGCAGCCAAGTCTGGCAGATGAACACTGAAGCTTTCTTT,CASSQVWQMNTEAFF
TRBJ1-1,-,-,TRBV7-3,TGTGCCAGCAGCTTACAAACGAACACTGAAGCTTTCTTT,CASSLQTNTEAFF
TRBJ1-1,-,-,TRBV2,TGTGCCAGCAGTGACGGGCCCAACACTGAAGCTTTCTTT,CASSDGPNTEAFF
TRBJ1-1,-,TRBD1,TRBV7-9,TGTGCCAGCAGCCCAGGACAGGGCGACACTGAAGCTTTCTTT,CASSPGQGDTEAFF
TRBJ1-2,-,TRBD1,TRBV15,TGTGCCACCAGCAGCGACAGGGGGCCGGGTGGCTACACCTTC,CATSSDRGPGGYTF
TRBJ2-4,few,-,TRBV12-3/TRBV12-4,TGTGCCAGCACCGCCAAAAACATTCAGTACTTC,CASTAKNIQYF
TRBJ1-2,-,-,TRBV24-1,TGTGCCACCAGTGATTCAAGGACCGCCAGGAGTGGCTACACCTTC,CATSDSRTARSGYTF
TRBJ1-1,-,-,TRBV13,TGTGCCAGCAGCCCCGGCAGGAGGGACACTGAAGCTTTCTTT,CASSPGRRDTEAFF
TRBJ1-1,-,-,TRBV19,TGTGCCAGTAGTAGACAGCTGAACACTGAAGCTTTCTTT,CASSRQLNTEAFF
TRBJ1-1,-,-,TRBV4-2,TGTGCCAGCAGCCGGCTGGGGGGGCACATGAACACTGAAGCTTTCTTT,CASSRLGGHMNTEAFF
TRBJ1-6,-,-,TRBV30,TGTGCCTGGGGGCGGGACGGATATTCACCCCTCCACTTT,CAWGRDGYSPLHF
TRBJ1-2,once,TRBD1,TRBV7-9,TGTGCCAGCAGCTTTAAGGGACAGGCCTATGGCTACACCTTC,CASSFKGQAYGYTF
TRBJ1-4,-,-,TRBV5-1,TGCGCCAGCAGCTTGGGGCAAACTAATGAAAAACTGTTTTTT,CASSLGQTNEKLFF
TRBJ1-5,-,-,TRBV7-8,TGTGCCAGCAGCTTAGGGGATAGCAATCAGCCCCAGCATTTT,CASSLGDSNQPQHF
TRBJ2-5,-,-,TRBV18,TGTGCCAGCTCACCGGGGGAGACCCAGTACTTC,CASSPGETQYF
TRBJ2-7,few,-,TRBV11-2,TGTGCCAGCAGCTCCATAGGGACCTCCGAGCAGTACTTC,CASSSIGTSEQYF
TRBJ2-3,once,-,TRBV5-1,TGCGCCAGCCGGTGGGGAGCGGGCACAGATACGCAGTATTTT,CASRWGAGTDTQYF
TRBJ1-3,-,TRBD1,TRBV11-3,TGTGCCAGCAGCCCTGGGACAGGGGGAAACACCATATATTTT,CASSPGTGGNTIYF
TRBJ1-2,-,-,TRBV3-1/TRBV3-2,TGTGCCAGCAGCCAAGCCGACGGGGGGGACGGCTACACCTTC,CASSQADGGDGYTF
TRBJ1-4,-,-,TRBV5-5,TGTGCCAGCAGCTCGGTGGGGCGCACTGAAAAACTGTTTTTT,CASSSVGRTEKLFF
TRBJ1-2,-,-,TRBV4-2,TGTGCCAGCAGCCAAAGGAGTAACTATGGCTACACCTTC,CASSQRSNYGYTF
TRBJ1-5,-,-,TRBV19,TGTGCCAGTAGTATAGGCGGGAGTTCCGGAAATCAGCCCCAGCATTTT,CASSIGGSSGNQPQHF
TRBJ2-1,once,-,TRBV30,TGTGCCTGGAGTCGGGCCTCGAGCTCCTACAATGAGCAGTTCTTC,CAWSRASSSYNEQFF
TRBJ1-2,once,-,TRBV9,TGTGCCAGCAGCCCCCCCGGGACAAATAACTATGGCTACACCTTC,CASSPPGTNNYGYTF
TRBJ1-3,-,-,TRBV24-1,TGTGCCACCAGCGGGGGAGCAGGAAACACCATATATTTT,CATSGGAGNTIYF
TRBJ1-2,-,-,TRBV6-5,TGTGCCAGCAGTCTGGACAGAATCTACACCTTC,CASSLDRIYTF
TRBJ2-2,few,-,TRBV30,TGTGCCTGGAGGGCTAGCGCCGCGAACACCGGGGAGCTGTTTTTT,CAWRASAANTGELFF
TRBJ2-7,-,TRBD2,TRBV5-1,TGCGCCAGCAGCTTGGTATCTAGCGGGGTTTCCTACGAGCAGTACTTC,CASSLVSSGVSYEQYF
TRBJ2-3,few,-,TRBV30,TGTGCCTGGAGGGGGCCCGGAGATACGCAGTATTTT,CAWRGPGDTQYF
TRBJ2-7,-,TRBD1,TRBV30,TGTGCCTGGAGTGTTGCGACAGGGATAATCTACGAGCAGTACTTC,CAWSVATGIIYEQYF
TRBJ1-6,-,-,TRBV28,TGTGCCAGCAGCCCGAGCCTCTATAATTCACCCCTCCACTTT,CASSPSLYNSPLHF
TRBJ2-7,-,-,TRBV7-9,TGTGCCAGCGGTTTCTACGAGCAGTACTTC,CASGFYEQYF
TRBJ2-5,-,TRBD1,TRBV7-9,TGTGCCAGCAGCACGCGACAGGGGCAGTGGGAGACCCAGTACTTC,CASSTRQGQWETQYF
TRBJ1-3,-,-,TRBV2,TGTGCCAGCAGCGAGGACAAACGAAACACCATATATTTT,CASSEDKRNTIYF
TRBJ1-2,-,-,TRBV6-4,TGTGCCAGCAGTGACTCGGGGGGCGCGGGATATGGCTACACCTTC,CASSDSGGAGYGYTF
TRBJ2-5,-,TRBD1,TRBV27,TGTGCCAGCAGTCCAGACAGGGGGGAGGAGACCCAGTACTTC,CASSPDRGEETQYF
TRBJ1-1,-,-,TRBV19,TGTGCCTCCTACGGACCCTGGAACACTGAAGCTTTCTTT,CASYGPWNTEAFF
TRBJ2-3,-,TRBD1,TRBV29-1,TGCAGCGTCGTAGGGACAGGTCTTCCAGATACGCAGTATTTT,CSVVGTGLPDTQYF
TRBJ1-1,-,TRBD1,TRBV10-3,TGTGCCATCAGTGAACTTAGAACAGGGGAATATTCTGAAGCTTTCTTT,CAISELRTGEYSEAFF
TRBJ2-7,-,-,TRBV7-9,TGTGCCAGCAGCCGACTAGGGGGTAGTGGTGCCTACGAGCAGTACTTC,CASSRLGGSGAYEQYF
TRBJ1-1,-,-,TRBV5-4,TGTGCCATTCAGACGAACACTGAAGCTTTCTTT,CAIQTNTEAFF
TRBJ2-1,-,-,TRBV7-2,TGTGCCAGCAGCTCGGAGGTTATGGGGAGGGGGGATGAGCAGTTCTTC,CASSSEVMGRGDEQFF
TRBJ2-7,-,-,TRBV28,TGTGCCAGCAGATCTCAGGGAACCTACGAGCAGTACTTC,CASRSQGTYEQYF